This TCR beta chain was documented in a study of T cell repertoires in cytomegalovirus infection. Turning to the study itself: Evidence of both CMV infection and a matching HLA type came from public TCR beta signatures. Broader study findings: Dominating the ex vivo response were TCR beta clonotypes that were CMV-specific and HLA-C-restricted.

MiXCR, applied by TCRdb to the reads, yields one record per CDR3 protein. The profile covers hundreds of thousands of distinct CDR3 sequences, with more than 30% appearing a single time and 15% to 20% taken by the ten largest. Germline CDR1 MNHEY, CDR2 SVGEGT. The V and J ends lost 5 bases and 2 bases respectively, with 12 bases between them. CDR3 length: 15 residues. On this clonotype: Its antigen is unidentified.

The material was cultured PBMCs, obtained from culture after CMV antigen stimulation. The sequence was collected from a human donor in good health (CMV status not recorded). Some clones in this sample may be carry-over from other donors' samples. V gene TRBV6-2 or TRBV6-3 combines with J gene TRBJ2-2; a possible D gene is TRBD2 (6 bases). The CDR3 nucleotides are TGTGCCAGCAGTCGGTGGACTACCAACACCGGGGAGCTGTTTTTT. Amino acids: CASSRWTTNTGELFF.